The rows below give T cell receptor beta chains drawn from one sample of a study of shared clonotypes between healthy human individuals. Assay: immunoSEQ multiplex PCR; the TCRdb copy retains only in-frame clones and omits some. The data show roughly 1,500,000 clones, approximately 98.5% seen once. The sample comprised naive CD4+ T cells sorted from blood. These receptors all come from a man in his thirties or forties in good health. Each CDR3 is given with its conserved first and last residue. The order of the fields is J gene, V gene, CDR3 length, CDR3 protein.

J: TRBJ1-4
V: TRBV7-9
length: 16
CDR3: CASSLKRMGLPEKLFF

J: TRBJ2-2
V: TRBV6-5
length: 14
CDR3: CASAKSGNTGELFF

J: TRBJ1-5
V: TRBV4-3
length: 15
CDR3: CASSQDGQGGQPQHF

J: TRBJ2-3
V: TRBV18
length: 16
CDR3: CASSPLGGASTDTQYF

J: TRBJ2-1
V: TRBV7-9
length: 16
CDR3: CASSQRQKSSYNEQFF

J: TRBJ1-3
V: TRBV5-1
length: 13
CDR3: CASSFGTGNTIYF

J: TRBJ2-5
V: TRBV2
length: 19
CDR3: CASSGGLAGSGTYQETQYF

J: TRBJ2-1
V: TRBV19
length: 14
CDR3: CASSHTNSYNEQFF

J: TRBJ2-1
V: TRBV5-5
length: 20
CDR3: CASSSRLAGGQQAIYNEQFF

J: TRBJ2-1
V: TRBV19
length: 15
CDR3: CASRGLADRSTSVFF

J: TRBJ1-1
V: TRBV7-9
length: 15
CDR3: CASSLGSDASKGAFF

J: TRBJ1-5
V: TRBV5-1
length: 14
CDR3: CASSLTGGDQPQHF

J: TRBJ2-3
V: TRBV7-9
length: 19
CDR3: CASSARGGLAGDVSDTQYF

J: TRBJ1-1
V: TRBV6-5
length: 16
CDR3: CASSSIGRKRGTEAFF

J: TRBJ1-2
V: TRBV4-2
length: 17
CDR3: CASSQDEGTGISYGYTF

J: TRBJ2-3
V: TRBV11-2
length: 15
CDR3: CASSLEAGYTDTQYF

J: TRBJ2-5
V: TRBV30
length: 14
CDR3: CAWSALQVKETQYF

J: TRBJ1-1
V: TRBV18
length: 16
CDR3: CASSPLNLGVVTEAFF

J: TRBJ2-1
V: TRBV15
length: 14
CDR3: CATSSGTGGWGRFF

J: TRBJ1-4
V: TRBV29-1
length: 13
CDR3: CSVEGGRYEKLFF

J: TRBJ2-3
V: TRBV25-1
length: 17
CDR3: CASSESRLAGGTDTQYF

J: TRBJ1-2
V: TRBV20-1
length: 11
CDR3: CSARRGNGYTF

J: TRBJ2-7
V: TRBV5-1
length: 15
CDR3: CASSRWGQGAYEQYF

J: TRBJ2-1
V: TRBV19
length: 16
CDR3: CASSIRGGSTYNEQFF

J: TRBJ2-5
V: TRBV6-5
length: 13
CDR3: CASSSTGSKTQYF

J: TRBJ2-7
V: TRBV7-7
length: 13
CDR3: CASSLAAGTEQYF

J: TRBJ1-3
V: TRBV18
length: 15
CDR3: CASSPWDFTGNTIYF

J: TRBJ2-3
V: TRBV7-9
length: 15
CDR3: CASSRTSGSADTQYF